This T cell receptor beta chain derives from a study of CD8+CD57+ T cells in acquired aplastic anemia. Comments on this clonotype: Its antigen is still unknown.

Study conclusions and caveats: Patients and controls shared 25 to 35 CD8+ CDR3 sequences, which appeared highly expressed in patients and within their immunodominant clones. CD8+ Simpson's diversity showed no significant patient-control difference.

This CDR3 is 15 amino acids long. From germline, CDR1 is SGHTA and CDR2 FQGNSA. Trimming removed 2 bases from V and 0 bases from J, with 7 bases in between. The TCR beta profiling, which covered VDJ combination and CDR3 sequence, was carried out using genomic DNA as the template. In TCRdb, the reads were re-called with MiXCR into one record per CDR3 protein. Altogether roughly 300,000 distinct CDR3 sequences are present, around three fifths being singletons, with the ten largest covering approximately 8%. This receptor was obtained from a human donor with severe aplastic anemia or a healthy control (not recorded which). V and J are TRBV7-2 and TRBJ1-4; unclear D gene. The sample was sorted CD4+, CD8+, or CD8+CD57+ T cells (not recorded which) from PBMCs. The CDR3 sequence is CTSSLQVATNEKLFF. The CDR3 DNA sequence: TGTACCAGCAGCTTACAGGTGGCAACTAATGAAAAACTGTTTTTT. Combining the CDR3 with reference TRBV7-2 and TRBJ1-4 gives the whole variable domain GAGVSQSPSNKVTEKGKDVELRCDPISGHTALYWYRQSLGQGLEFLIYFQGNSAPDKSGLPSDRFSAERTGGSVSTLTIQRTQQEDSAVYLCTSSLQVATNEKLFFGSGTQLSVL.